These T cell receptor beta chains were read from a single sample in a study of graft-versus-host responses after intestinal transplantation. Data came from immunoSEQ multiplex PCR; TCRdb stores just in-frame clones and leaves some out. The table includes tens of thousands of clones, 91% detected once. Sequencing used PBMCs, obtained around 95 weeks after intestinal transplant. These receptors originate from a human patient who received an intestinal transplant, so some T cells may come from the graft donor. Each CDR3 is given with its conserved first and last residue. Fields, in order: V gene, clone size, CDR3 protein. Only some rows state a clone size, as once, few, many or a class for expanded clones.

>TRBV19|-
CASSEAPYQGAGELFF
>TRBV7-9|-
CASSLAQPDPGYTF
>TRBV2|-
CARKRLGQGQETQYF
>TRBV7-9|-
CASSFVGRQETQYF
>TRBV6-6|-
CASSYVVMAYNEQFF
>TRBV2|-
CASSDDRGLTEAFF
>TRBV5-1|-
CASSLVGLASYNEQFF
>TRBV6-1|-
CASSGARTGVRGQFF
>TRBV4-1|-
CASSQVSSGGANGELFF
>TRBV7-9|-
CASRPGMSHNEQFF
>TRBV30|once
CAWRTRGPSYEQYF
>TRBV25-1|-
CASSEWTGNTIYF
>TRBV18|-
CASSPQNQGNSPLHF
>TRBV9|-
CASSVGQGAEKDYGYTF
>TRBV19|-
CASSIFVDQPQHF
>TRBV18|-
CASSPLRGAYNEQFF